The clone carrying this TCR beta chain was picked up many times. Its antigen is as yet unknown. The data belong to a study of T cell repertoires in cytomegalovirus infection. Study-level background: An indication of both CMV infection and matching HLA type came from public TCR beta signatures. Study conclusions and caveats: The cumulative frequency of public TCR beta families distinguished individuals who carried CMV together with the relevant HLA. In two of eight donors, the top clonotype was HLA-C-restricted CMV-specific.

Each CDR3 protein gets one entry after TCRdb re-called the reads with MiXCR. The table includes some 150,000 distinct CDR3 sequences, about 6% detected once. Deletions cut 7 bases from V and 2 bases from J, with 13 bases between. The CDR3 runs to 13 residues. Germline CDR1 is SQVTM and CDR2 is ANQGSEA. The V and J genes are TRBV29-1 and TRBJ2-3; D may correspond to TRBD1 or TRBD2 (6 bases each). The source is a human donor in good health (CMV status not recorded). Some clones in this sample may be carry-over from other donors' samples. Sequenced input: PBMCs. The CDR3 region has the DNA TGCAGCGGATCGGGGGCCCACACAGATACGCAGTATTTT. Translating it yields CSGSGAHTDTQYF.